Sequencing of this TCR beta chain was carried out in a study of blood T cell repertoires in COVID-19. Germline V CDR1 and CDR2: LNHDA, SQIVND (reference sequence). The CDR3 sequence is 15 residues long. The V gene end was trimmed by 3 bases and the J gene end by 4 bases; junction bases not matched to a gene: 8. Assay: immunoSEQ multiplex PCR; the TCRdb copy retains only in-frame clones and omits some. The sample yields over 85,000 clones, roughly 91% seen once. The sequenced material came from peripheral blood. This TCR was sampled from a woman aged 80 or over with active COVID-19. This chain joins TRBV19 and TRBJ2-5, with 7 bases identical to TRBD2. CDR3 in DNA: TGTGCCAGTAGTATTGGGGCGGGAGCCCCAGAGACCCAGTACTTC. This sequence encodes CASSIGAGAPETQYF.